Given below is one T cell receptor beta chain in context. Two consecutive negative NP/OP PCR tests, clearance, or resolved symptoms defined Cohort 3 recovery. The CDR3 is 13 amino acids. V was trimmed by 0 bases and J by 5 bases, leaving 3 bases between them. CDR1 is SGHKS and CDR2 is YYEKEE in the germline V gene (reference sequence). How the authors handled the data: Amplification of reference gene primers provided the estimated nucleated cell counts. Assay used: immunoSEQ multiplex PCR; TCRdb lists only in-frame clones, some missing. That table gives V, J and clone size, and the DNA gave D and trimming. The data show around 300,000 clones, 80% to 90% seen once. The sample originates from a study of blood T cell repertoires in COVID-19. The wider study: Spain, Italy and the United States supplied samples that represented acute and convalescent COVID-19. PBMCs, B-cell-depleted T cells, or T cells provided the cDNA or gDNA that made up the material.

The chain recombines TRBV5-5 with TRBJ1-6; D is uncertain. Sequenced material: PBMCs or T cells enriched from blood (not recorded which). This receptor was identified in a man aged 25 to 40 who had recovered from COVID-19. CDR3 sequence reads: CASSLVDNSPLHF. DNA for the CDR3: TGTGCCAGCAGCTTGGTAGATAATTCACCCCTCCACTTT. The whole variable domain, remainder taken from reference TRBV5-5 and TRBJ1-6, is DAGVTQSPTHLIKTRGQQVTLRCSPISGHKSVSWYQQVLGQGPQFIFQYYEKEERGRGNFPDRFSARQFPNYSSELNVNALLLGDSALYLCASSLVDNSPLHFGNGTRLTVT.